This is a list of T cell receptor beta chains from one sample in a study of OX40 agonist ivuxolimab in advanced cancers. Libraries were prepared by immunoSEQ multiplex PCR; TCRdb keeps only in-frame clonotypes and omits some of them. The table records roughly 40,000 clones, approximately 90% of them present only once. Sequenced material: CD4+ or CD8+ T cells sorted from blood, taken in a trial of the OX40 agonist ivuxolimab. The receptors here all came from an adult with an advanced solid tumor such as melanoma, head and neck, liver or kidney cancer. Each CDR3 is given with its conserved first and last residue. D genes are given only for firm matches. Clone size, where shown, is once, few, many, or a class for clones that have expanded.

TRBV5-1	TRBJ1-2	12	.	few	TGCGCCAGCAGCTCGCAGGGAGATGGCTACACCTTC	CASSSQGDGYTF
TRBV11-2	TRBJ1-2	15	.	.	TGTGCCAGCAGCTTAGATCTAACACAGGGTTGGGGCTACACCTTC	CASSLDLTQGWGYTF
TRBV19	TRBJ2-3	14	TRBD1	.	TGTGCCAGTAGGGGGACAGCGGGCACAGATACGCAGTATTTT	CASRGTAGTDTQYF
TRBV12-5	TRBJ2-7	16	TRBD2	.	TGTGCTAGTGGTTTGGTAACCCTAGCGGTCTCCTACGAGCAGTACTTC	CASGLVTLAVSYEQYF
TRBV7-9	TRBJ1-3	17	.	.	TGTGCCAGCAGCTCGATCTGGACGGTCCTCTCTGAAAACACCATATATTTT	CASSSIWTVLSENTIYF
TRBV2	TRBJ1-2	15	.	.	TGTGCCAGCAAGTGGGGGGATACAGGAAACTATGGCTACACCTTC	CASKWGDTGNYGYTF
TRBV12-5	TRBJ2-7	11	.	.	TGTGCTAGTGGTTCAGGCAGGGAGCAGTACTTC	CASGSGREQYF
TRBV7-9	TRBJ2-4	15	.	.	TGTGCCAGCAGCTTGACTCGGGGCCAGATGGCCATTCAGTACTTC	CASSLTRGQMAIQYF
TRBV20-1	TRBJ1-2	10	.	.	TGCAGTGTAGGGTTGTATGGCTACACCTTC	CSVGLYGYTF
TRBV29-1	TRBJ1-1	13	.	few	TGCAGCGTTAAGGGCAGGTTGAACACTGAAGCTTTCTTT	CSVKGRLNTEAFF
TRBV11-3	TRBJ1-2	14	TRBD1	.	TGTGCCAGGCACCGGACAGGGACCAACTATGGCTACACCTTC	CARHRTGTNYGYTF
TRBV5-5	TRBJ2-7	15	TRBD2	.	TGTGCCAGCAGCTTGGCACAGGCCGGGGGGTACGAGCAGTACTTC	CASSLAQAGGYEQYF
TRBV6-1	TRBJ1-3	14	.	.	TGTGCCAGCAGTGAGATCTTTGCTGGAAACACCATATATTTT	CASSEIFAGNTIYF
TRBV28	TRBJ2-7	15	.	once	TGTGCCAGCAGCTCGACGACCCCCCGGCCCTACGAGCAGTACTTC	CASSSTTPRPYEQYF
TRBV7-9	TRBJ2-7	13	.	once	TGTGCCAGCAGCCTGGGACGGACCTACGAGCAGTACTTC	CASSLGRTYEQYF
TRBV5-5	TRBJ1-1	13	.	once	TGTGCCAGCAGCTTCGACTACGGCACTGAAGCTTTCTTT	CASSFDYGTEAFF
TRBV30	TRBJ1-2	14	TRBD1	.	TGTGCCTGGAGGGGGACAGCCACCAACTATGGCTACACCTTC	CAWRGTATNYGYTF
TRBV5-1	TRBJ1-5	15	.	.	TGCGCCAGCAGCTTGGGGGGGACATCGGATCAGCCCCAGCATTTT	CASSLGGTSDQPQHF
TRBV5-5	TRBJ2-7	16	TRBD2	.	TGTGCCAGCAGCTTGGCGCCTAGCGGCGGTCTACACGAGCAGTACTTC	CASSLAPSGGLHEQYF
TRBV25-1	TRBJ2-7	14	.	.	TGTGCCAGCAGTGAACCCTATTCGACCATAAAGCAGTACTTC	CASSEPYSTIKQYF
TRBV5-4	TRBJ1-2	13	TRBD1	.	TGTGCCAGCAGCCCGACAGGGGGCGATGGCTACACCTTC	CASSPTGGDGYTF
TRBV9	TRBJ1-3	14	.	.	TGTGCCAGCAGCGTAGCTATTTACGGAAACACCATATATTTT	CASSVAIYGNTIYF
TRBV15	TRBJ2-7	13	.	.	TGTGCCACCAGCCGGGACCGTCACTACGAGCAGTACTTC	CATSRDRHYEQYF
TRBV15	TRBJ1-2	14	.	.	TGTGCCACCAGCAGAGATGGGGGGCCCACCGGCTACACCTTC	CATSRDGGPTGYTF
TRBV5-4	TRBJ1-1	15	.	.	TGTGCCAGCAGCTTGATCGGGGGAGGGGACACTGAAGCTTTCTTT	CASSLIGGGDTEAFF
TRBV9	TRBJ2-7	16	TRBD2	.	TGTGCCAGCAGCGTGGGCGGGAGGGCCGGGGGCTACGAGCAGTACTTC	CASSVGGRAGGYEQYF
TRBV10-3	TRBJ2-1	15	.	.	TGTGCCATCAGTGGGTCGGGGGGCGTGAGGAATGAGCAGTTCTTC	CAISGSGGVRNEQFF
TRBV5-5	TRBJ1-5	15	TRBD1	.	TGTGCCAGCGCCCAGGGACAGCGAAGCAATCAGCCCCAGCATTTT	CASAQGQRSNQPQHF
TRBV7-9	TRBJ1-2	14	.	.	TGTGCCAGCAGCTTAGAAACAGGGAACTATGGCTACACCTTC	CASSLETGNYGYTF
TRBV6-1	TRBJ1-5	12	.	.	TGTGCCAGTAGACGTGGAGTGCAGCCCCAGCATTTT	CASRRGVQPQHF
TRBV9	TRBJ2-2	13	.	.	TGTGCCAGCAGCCCCGGGGGAACCGGGGAGCTGTTTTTT	CASSPGGTGELFF
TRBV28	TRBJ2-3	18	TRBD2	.	TGTGCCAGCAGTTTATGGGGGACTAGCGGTCCCCTCACAGATACGCAGTATTTT	CASSLWGTSGPLTDTQYF
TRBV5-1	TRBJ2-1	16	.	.	TGCGCCAGCAGTCAGACGGGGGACCACTTTTACAATGAGCAGTTCTTC	CASSQTGDHFYNEQFF
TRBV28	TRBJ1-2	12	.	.	TGTGCCAGCAGTTTATCTAACTATGGCTACACCTTC	CASSLSNYGYTF
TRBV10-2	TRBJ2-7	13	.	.	TGCGCCAGCACTAGCGGGACAGGCTACGAGCAGTACTTC	CASTSGTGYEQYF
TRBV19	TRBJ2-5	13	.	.	TGTGCCAGTAGTGTCGGGGCGAGAGAGACCCAGTACTTC	CASSVGARETQYF
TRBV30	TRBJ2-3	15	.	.	TGTGCCTGGAGTGTAGGCGGTCTCAGCACAGATACGCAGTATTTT	CAWSVGGLSTDTQYF
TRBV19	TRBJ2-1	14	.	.	TGTGCCAGTAGCCCCCTCCGGGATTTAAATGAGCAGTTCTTC	CASSPLRDLNEQFF
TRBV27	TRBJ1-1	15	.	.	TGTGCCAGCAGTACCCAGGCGGGGGCCAACACTGAAGCTTTCTTT	CASSTQAGANTEAFF
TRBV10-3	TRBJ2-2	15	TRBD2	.	TGTGCCATCGGGCGCGGGAGCACGAACACCGGGGAGCTGTTTTTT	CAIGRGSTNTGELFF
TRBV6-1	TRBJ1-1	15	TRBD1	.	TGTGCCAGCTGGACAGGGGGCTTCTGGGGCACTGAAGCTTTCTTT	CASWTGGFWGTEAFF
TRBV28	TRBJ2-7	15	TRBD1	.	TGTGCCAGCTGGGACAGGGGTGATAGTAGGGCCGAGCAGTACTTC	CASWDRGDSRAEQYF
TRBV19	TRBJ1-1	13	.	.	TGTGCCAGTAGTAATGACGGTAACACTGAAGCTTTCTTT	CASSNDGNTEAFF
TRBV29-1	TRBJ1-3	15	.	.	TGCAGCGTTGAAGAAACAGCCGTATCTGGAAACACCATATATTTT	CSVEETAVSGNTIYF